The 17 T cell receptor beta chains in this list originate from one sample, sequenced in a study of shared clonotypes between healthy human individuals. Clones were read by immunoSEQ multiplex PCR, and TCRdb kept only the in-frame ones, dropping some. The table has approximately 600,000 clones, around 95% seen once. Naive CD8 cells lacked CD45RO and underwent positive selection for CCR7, leaving out terminally differentiated effector memory CD45RA+ cells. Sequences were obtained from naive CD8+ T cells sorted from blood. The receptors shown here come from a woman aged 30 to 39 in good health.

The rearrangement uses TRBV7-8 and TRBJ1-4; no clear D gene. The CDR3 is 16 residues long. CDR1 and CDR2 (germline): SGHVS, FQNEAQ. V shed 5 bases and J shed 5 bases, with 18 bases lying between them. CDR3 DNA sequence: TGTGCCAGCAGCGTGGAGATGTTGCGAGCGAATGAAAAACTGTTTTTT. Its translation: CASSVEMLRANEKLFF.

This clone was detected once. The gene calls are TRBV9 and TRBJ1-2; D possibly corresponds to TRBD1 (5 bases). The CDR3 is 15 amino acids. The V and J ends lost 3 bases and 0 bases respectively, with 12 bases between them. The V gene's germline CDR1 is SGDLS and CDR2 YYNGEE. The CDR3 is CASSGDPPANYGYTF. As DNA, the CDR3 is TGTGCCAGCAGCGGGGACCCTCCAGCTAACTATGGCTACACCTTC.

The rearrangement uses TRBV6-5 and TRBJ2-1; possibly TRBD2 for D (5 bases). Germline CDR1 MNHEY, CDR2 SVGAGI. Deletions cut 10 bases from V and 9 bases from J, with 16 bases between. The CDR3 is made up of 12 amino acids. CDR3 residues: CATSPLASEQFF. For the CDR3, the DNA is TGTGCCACCTCTCCCCTAGCTTCTGAGCAGTTCTTC.

V gene TRBV27 combines with J gene TRBJ2-7; the D is unclear. Germline CDR1 and CDR2: MNHEY and SMNVEV (reference sequence). This CDR3 spans 13 amino acids. The V and J ends lost 2 bases and 3 bases respectively, with 8 bases between them. CDR3 nucleotide sequence: TGTGCCAGCAGTTTAAGGTACCGCTACGAGCAGTACTTC. Translation gives CASSLRYRYEQYF.

The gene calls are TRBV7-6 and TRBJ2-7; TRBD1 aligns across 11 bases. The germline CDR1 and CDR2 sequences are SGHVS and FNYEAQ. V lost 1 base to trimming and J lost 4 bases; unmatched junction nucleotides: 9. The CDR3 covers 17 residues. As DNA, the CDR3 is TGTGCCAGCAGCTTAGACCCCGGGACAGGGGGTTCTTACGAGCAGTACTTC. It is translated as CASSLDPGTGGSYEQYF. The full variable domain, with the rest looked up from reference TRBV7-6 and TRBJ2-7, is GAGVSQSPRYKVTKRGQDVALRCDPISGHVSLYWYRQALGQGPEFLTYFNYEAQQDKSGLPNDRFSAERPEGSISTLTIQRTEQRDSAMYRCASSLDPGTGGSYEQYFGPGTRLTVT.

V is TRBV27 and J is TRBJ1-1; TRBD1 is a possible D gene (5 bases). CDR3 length: 14 residues. V lost 6 bases and J 1 base, leaving 12 bases between the germline ends. Germline CDR1 and CDR2: MNHEY and SMNVEV (reference sequence). CDR3 in amino acids: CASRVLGGNTEAFF. In DNA, the CDR3 is TGTGCCAGCAGAGTATTGGGGGGGAACACTGAAGCTTTCTTT.

The CDR3 sequence: CASSQEGGRYSYEQYF. CDR3 nucleotides: TGCGCCAGCAGCCAAGAAGGCGGCCGATATTCCTACGAGCAGTACTTC. The genes are TRBV4-1 and TRBJ2-5; D is unresolved. The end of the DNA aligns better with TRBJ2-7, so the J call may be wrong. Germline-derived CDR1 and CDR2 are MGHRA and YSYEKL. The CDR3 consists of 16 residues.

This chain connects TRBV19 to TRBJ1-2; D gene ambiguous. Between the trimmed V and J ends, which lost 0 bases and 4 bases, there was a span of 6 bases. There are 13 residues in the CDR3. CDR1 and CDR2 (germline): LNHDA, SQIVND (reference sequence). The CDR3, as DNA: TGTGCCAGTAGTATAGAGTCTACCTATGGCTACACCTTC. Its translation is CASSIESTYGYTF.

The chain is built from TRBV5-1 and TRBJ2-7; 8 bases fit TRBD1. Germline V CDR1 and CDR2: SGHRS, YFSETQ. Trimming took 0 bases from V and 6 from J; bases not matched to a gene: 8. The CDR3 extends over 15 amino acids. CDR3 sequence reads: CASSLGHRGSSEQYF. Here the CDR3 DNA reads TGCGCCAGCAGCTTGGGACACAGGGGGTCTAGCGAGCAGTACTTC.

This sequence joins TRBV28 and TRBJ1-5, with 10 nucleotides matching TRBD1. Germline lookup yields CDR1 MDHEN and CDR2 SYDVKM. Germline trimming cut 10 bases from V and 6 bases from J; bases unmatched to any gene: 12. This CDR3 contains 15 residues. CDR3 bases: TGTGCCACAAAAAGGGACAGGGGAGGGGGTCAGCCCCAGCATTTT. Its translation is CATKRDRGGGQPQHF.

The chain has TRBV4-1 and TRBJ2-1, with a weak D call TRBD1 (5 bases). The germline gives CDR1 MGHRA, CDR2 YSYEKL. The ends were cut back, 0 bases at V and 2 bases at J, with 17 bases in the middle. This CDR3 comprises 18 residues. CDR3 amino acids: CASSQEGPLREAYNEQFF. Written as DNA, the CDR3 is TGCGCCAGCAGCCAAGAGGGGCCCCTCAGAGAAGCCTACAATGAGCAGTTCTTC.

The rearrangement links TRBV28 to TRBJ2-6; D call uncertain. V was cut by 5 bases and J by 4 bases, with 12 bases left in between. Germline CDR1 and CDR2: MDHEN and SYDVKM. The CDR3 spans 15 residues. The chain's CDR3 is CASSAPWRGANVLTF. The CDR3 DNA sequence: TGTGCCAGCAGTGCCCCGTGGAGAGGGGCCAACGTCCTGACTTTC.

The chain uses TRBV2 and TRBJ2-7, with a weak D call TRBD2 (5 bases). From germline, CDR1 is SNHLY and CDR2 FYNNEI. The CDR3 is 13 residues long. V was clipped by 9 bases and J by 4 bases, with 16 bases between them. The CDR3 nucleotides read TGTGCCAGTGGCGAGAGCAGCGGATACGAGCAGTACTTC. Protein sequence: CASGESSGYEQYF.

CDR3 sequence: CASSYGQRAEAFF. The CDR3 coding sequence is TGTGCCAGCAGTTACGGGCAGAGGGCTGAAGCTTTCTTT. V is TRBV6-5 and J is TRBJ1-1; D gene unclear. Germline loops: CDR1 MNHEY, CDR2 SVGAGI. Between the trimmed V and J ends, which lost 2 bases and 6 bases, there was a span of 10 bases. The CDR3 extends over 13 amino acids.

The chain has TRBV19 and TRBJ2-1; TRBD2 aligns across 8 bases. The CDR3 is 13 residues long. Looked up from germline, CDR1 is LNHDA and CDR2 is SQIVND (reference sequence). Trimming took 5 bases from V and 9 from J; bases not matched to a gene: 6. Here the CDR3 reads CASSLAGGSEQFF. CDR3 DNA: TGTGCCAGTAGTTTGGCGGGAGGAAGTGAGCAGTTCTTC.

V usage is TRBV27 and J usage is TRBJ2-7; TRBD2 aligns across 14 bases. Losses at the gene ends were 10 bases for V and 6 bases for J; bases not matched to a gene: 11. This CDR3 has 15 amino acids. Germline V gene sequence: CDR1 MNHEY, CDR2 SMNVEV (reference sequence). The CDR3 reads CATSQGTSGRTEQYF. As DNA, the CDR3 is TGTGCCACCTCCCAAGGGACTAGCGGGAGAACCGAGCAGTACTTC.

Here the CDR3 reads CASTPLQGTGSEQFF. The CDR3 DNA follows: TGTGCCAGTACTCCTCTTCAGGGCACCGGTTCTGAGCAGTTCTTC. The rearrangement links TRBV19 to TRBJ2-1; TRBD1 is a possible D gene (5 bases). Trimming cost V 7 bases and J 9 bases, with 22 bases left between them. Germline-derived CDR1 and CDR2 are LNHDA and SQIVND (reference sequence). The CDR3 contains 15 residues.